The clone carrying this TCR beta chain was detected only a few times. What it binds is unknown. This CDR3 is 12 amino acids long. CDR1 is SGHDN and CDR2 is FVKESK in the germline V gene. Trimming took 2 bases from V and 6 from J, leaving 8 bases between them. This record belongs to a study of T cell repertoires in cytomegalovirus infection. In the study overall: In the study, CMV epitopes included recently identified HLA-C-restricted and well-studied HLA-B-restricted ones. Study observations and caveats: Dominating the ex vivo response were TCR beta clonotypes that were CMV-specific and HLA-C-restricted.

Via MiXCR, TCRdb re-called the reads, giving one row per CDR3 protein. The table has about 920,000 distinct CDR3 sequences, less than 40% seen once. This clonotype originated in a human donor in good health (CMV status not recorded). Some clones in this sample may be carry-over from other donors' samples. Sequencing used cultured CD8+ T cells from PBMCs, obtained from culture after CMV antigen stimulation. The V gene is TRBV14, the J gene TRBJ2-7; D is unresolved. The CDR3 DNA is TGTGCCAGCAGCCAATGGGGTCTCGAGCAGTACGTC. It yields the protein CASSQWGLEQYV.